This TCR beta chain emerged from a study of Graves' ophthalmopathy and Graves' hyperthyroidism. This clonotype showed up many times. CDR1 and CDR2 (germline): MNHEY, SVGEGT. The ends lost 5 bases at V and 0 bases at J; junction bases unmatched: 13. The CDR3 covers 19 residues. Amplified TCR beta CDR3 regions were obtained using RNA transcripts as template. The authors performed first-round RT-PCR with HTBI primers and then a second-round multiplex PCR. One entry per CDR3 protein results from TCRdb running MiXCR on the multiplex PCR reads. The sample contains roughly 400,000 distinct CDR3 sequences, 15% to 20% of which appear only once.

Sequenced: peripheral blood. The clonotype originates from a woman aged 18-29 years with Graves' ophthalmopathy. The genes are TRBV6-2 or TRBV6-3 and TRBJ2-4, with TRBD2 matching 10 bases. CDR3 in amino acids: CASSQLDPRTSGAKNIQYF. The CDR3 nucleotides read TGTGCCAGCAGTCAGTTAGACCCTCGGACTAGCGGAGCCAAAAACATTCAGTACTTC.